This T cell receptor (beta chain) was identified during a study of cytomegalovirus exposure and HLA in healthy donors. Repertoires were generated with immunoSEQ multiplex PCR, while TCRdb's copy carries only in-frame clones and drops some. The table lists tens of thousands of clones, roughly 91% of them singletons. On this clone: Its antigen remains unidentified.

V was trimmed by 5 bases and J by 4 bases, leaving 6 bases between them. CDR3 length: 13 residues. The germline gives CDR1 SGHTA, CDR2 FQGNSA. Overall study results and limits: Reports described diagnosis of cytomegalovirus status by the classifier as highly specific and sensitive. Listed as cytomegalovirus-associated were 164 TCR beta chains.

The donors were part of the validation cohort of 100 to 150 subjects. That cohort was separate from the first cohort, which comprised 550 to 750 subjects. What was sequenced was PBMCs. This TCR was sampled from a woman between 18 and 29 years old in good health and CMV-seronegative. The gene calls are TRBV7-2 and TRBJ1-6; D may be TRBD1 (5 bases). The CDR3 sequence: CASSAGYNSPLHF. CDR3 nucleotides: TGTGCCAGCAGCGCAGGGTATAATTCACCCCTCCACTTT.